The following is a T cell receptor (beta chain) sequence with its context. Which antigen it targets is not known. Base qualities are not recorded, but no much larger clone differs from it by a single base. Trimming costs V 2 bases and J 0 bases, and their ends lie 10 bases apart. The germline V gene (reference sequence) gives CDR1 as SEHNR and CDR2 as FQNEAQ. The cysteine opens and the phenylalanine closes a CDR3 of 15 amino acids. CDR3 DNA only is kept here, 45 bases in frame from base 1. Donors formed part of the validation cohort, which comprised 120 subjects and was distinct from the first cohort of 670 or so subjects. This entry comes from a study of cytomegalovirus exposure and HLA in healthy donors (dated 2017 in TCRdb). General notes on the study: The 650 to 800 repertoires of the first cohort and the 120 validation repertoires were produced on the same platform, according to a later analysis. Along with the approximately 700-subject first cohort, a separate validation cohort of roughly 110 different subjects was used. To predict cytomegalovirus infection status, the study brought together high-throughput TCR immunosequencing, statistical association of individual TCRs with disease status, and machine learning. The study aimed to test whether cataloging public T cell receptors could reveal signatures of past pathogen exposure. Results the study describes overall, beyond this receptor: A later analysis had no HLA typing for the validation cohort, so co-occurrence there was scored across all 120 repertoires. While some public TCRs were present in many individuals, most TCR sequences turned up only very rarely across donors. In both the original and validation cohorts, the classifier was reported to diagnose cytomegalovirus status with high specificity and sensitivity. Of the cluster scores, about 94% were above 0 in a later analysis, which found that TCRs clustered in the first cohort also tended to co-occur in the 95 to 150 validation repertoires. Three of the identified cytomegalovirus-associated TCR beta chains were confirmed in vitro to be specific for cytomegalovirus antigens. The study listed 150 to 200 TCR beta chains as associated with cytomegalovirus. The authors suggested that the approach could potentially be generalized to other disease states and immunological phenotypes.

Library preparation was by the immunoSEQ multiplex PCR assay. The paper's data handling went like this. To diagnose cytomegalovirus status from the catalog of TCR beta chain sequences, a statistical classification framework was built. TCRdb mirrors the immuneACCESS table, restricted to in-frame sequences. Some clones are absent from its copies; in checked studies, under half trace to an unresolved V gene, and the reason for the others is unknown. V, J and clone size reflect that table, while D and trimming were determined from the DNA. Counted in this sample were 140,000 or so clones; roughly 92% of them appeared once. Together, the top ten hold about 0.7% of the sample.

The sequenced sample consisted of PBMCs. The receptor chain draws on TRBV7-9 and TRBJ1-1; the best D guess is TRBD1, with 5 bases matching. This TCR came from a man younger than 35 in good health and CMV-seronegative. The DNA reads TGTGCCAGCAGCTTAATTCGACAGTTGAACACTGAAGCTTTCTTT. The resulting protein is CASSLIRQLNTEAFF.